The 20 T cell receptor beta chains listed next were all sequenced from one sample in a study of T cell responses to AZD1222 COVID-19 vaccine. The method was immunoSEQ multiplex PCR; TCRdb's version includes in-frame clones alone and lacks a portion of them. The data show 150,000 to 200,000 clones, with around 93% seen just once and under 1.1% held by the top ten. The material sequenced was peripheral blood, taken 28 days after the second dose of the MenACWY control vaccine. All receptors derive from an adult who received the MenACWY meningococcal vaccine as a control.

The chain links TRBV5-5 to TRBJ1-1, with D perhaps TRBD1 (5 bases). This CDR3 is 15 amino acids long. The germline gives CDR1 SGHKS, CDR2 YYEKEE (reference sequence). The ends were cut back, 0 bases at V and 4 bases at J, with 13 bases in the middle. The CDR3, as DNA: TGTGCCAGCAGCTTGGTAGCGGGGCCCCTCACTGAAGCTTTCTTT. Translation gives CASSLVAGPLTEAFF.

The chain is built from TRBV6-5 and TRBJ2-2, with no clear D. Germline lookup yields CDR1 MNHEY and CDR2 SVGAGI. The CDR3 length is 13 residues. V was trimmed by 4 bases and J by 6 bases, leaving 9 bases between them. CDR3 sequence: CASSSFEAGELFF. The CDR3 nucleotides are TGTGCCAGCAGTTCCTTTGAGGCCGGGGAGCTGTTTTTT.

This sequence joins TRBV6-6 and TRBJ1-5; D unresolved. Per the germline V gene, CDR1 is MNHNY and CDR2 is SVGAGI (reference sequence). This CDR3 has 15 amino acids. V was cut by 5 bases and J by 6 bases, with 17 bases left in between. CDR3 in amino acids: CASSPPTNVVQPQHF. The CDR3 DNA follows: TGTGCCAGCAGTCCTCCTACCAACGTAGTTCAGCCCCAGCATTTT.

The chain uses TRBV7-2 and TRBJ1-6; unclear D gene. The CDR3 spans 14 residues. CDR1 and CDR2 (germline): SGHTA, FQGNSA. Trimming shortened V by 1 base and J by 6 bases, and 7 bases separated the two germline ends. In DNA, the CDR3 is TGTGCCAGCAGCTTAGTTGGAAGTAATTCACCCCTCCACTTT. Translating gives CASSLVGSNSPLHF.

The CDR3 nucleotides are TGTGCCAGCAGTGAAGCGGGAGGGGGGAACGAGCAGTACTTC. This codes for CASSEAGGGNEQYF. This chain connects TRBV6-1 to TRBJ2-7; possible D gene TRBD2, 7 bases. Germline CDR1 is MNHNS and CDR2 is SASEGT. The CDR3 extends over 14 amino acids. The V end was cut by 0 bases, the J end by 5 bases, with 11 bases between.

The chain combines TRBV11-2 with TRBJ1-1, with TRBD1 matching 8 bases. The CDR3 consists of 14 residues. The ends lost 5 bases at V and 0 bases at J; junction bases unmatched: 2. CDR1 is SGHAT and CDR2 is FQNNGV in the germline V gene. CDR3 sequence reads: CASSPGQVNTEAFF. CDR3 in DNA: TGTGCCAGCAGCCCGGGACAGGTGAACACTGAAGCTTTCTTT.

The chain has TRBV19 and TRBJ1-6; no definite D call. CDR1 and CDR2 (germline): LNHDA, SQIVND (reference sequence). The CDR3 extends over 20 amino acids. V was clipped by 2 bases and J by 0 bases, with 20 bases between them. The CDR3 DNA follows: TGTGCCAGTAGTATATCCGGAAACAGACATCTGAGCTCCTATAATTCACCCCTCCACTTT. Translating it yields CASSISGNRHLSSYNSPLHF.

The chain uses TRBV11-2 and TRBJ1-1; tentatively, D is TRBD1 (5 bases). This CDR3 spans 15 amino acids. Germline assignment: CDR1 SGHAT and CDR2 FQNNGV. Trimming stripped 7 bases from V and 0 bases from J, with 15 bases between. In DNA form, the CDR3 reads TGTGCCAGCAACCTTATGGGGACGGTGAACACTGAAGCTTTCTTT. Amino acid sequence: CASNLMGTVNTEAFF.

The chain has TRBV7-2 and TRBJ1-6; D call uncertain. Trimming took off 6 bases at V and 2 bases at J, with 14 bases between the two ends. Germline V lookup: CDR1 SGHTA, CDR2 FQGNSA. The CDR3 runs to 16 residues. CDR3 region: CASRLQSITYNSPLHF. In DNA, the CDR3 is TGTGCCAGCAGATTACAGAGTATTACCTATAATTCACCCCTCCACTTT.

This chain links TRBV5-1 with TRBJ1-4, with 9 bases fitting TRBD1. The CDR3 is made up of 14 amino acids. Unmatched junction bases numbered 5, after V lost 3 bases and J lost 8 bases. CDR1 and CDR2 (germline): SGHRS, YFSETQ. CDR3 region: CASSWGQGGEKLFF. The CDR3 DNA reads as TGCGCCAGCAGCTGGGGACAGGGAGGCGAAAAACTGTTTTTT.

V usage is TRBV7-3 and J usage is TRBJ2-2, with 9 bases aligning to TRBD1. The CDR3 loop spans 16 amino acids. V shed 5 bases, J shed 2 bases, and the junction held 6 bases outside the gene matches. Per germline, CDR1 SGHTA and CDR2 FQGTGA. The CDR3 sequence: CASSTKQGANTGELFF. In nucleotides, the CDR3 is TGTGCCAGCAGCACCAAACAGGGGGCTAACACCGGGGAGCTGTTTTTT. The variable domain in full, completed from reference TRBV7-3 and TRBJ2-2, reads GAGVSQTPSNKVTEKGKYVELRCDPISGHTALYWYRQSLGQGPEFLIYFQGTGAADDSGLPNDRFFAVRPEGSVSTLKIQRTERGDSAVYLCASSTKQGANTGELFFGEGSRLTVL.

The gene calls are TRBV30 and TRBJ2-7, with 7 bases lining up with TRBD1. There are 14 residues in the CDR3. With V trimmed by 7 bases and J by 6 bases, 15 bases remained unmatched. Germline V gene sequence: CDR1 GTSNPN, CDR2 SVGIG (reference sequence). CDR3 DNA: TGTGCCTCCCGTGACAGGGAATCCCGCTCCGAGCAGTACTTC. Its translation is CASRDRESRSEQYF.

The rearrangement joins TRBV5-1 to TRBJ2-5; 8 bases are shared with TRBD2. With 4 bases clipped from V and 5 bases from J, the junction kept 19 bases outside the gene matches. There are 18 residues in the CDR3. The V gene's germline CDR1 is SGHRS and CDR2 YFSETQ. CDR3 protein: CASSKGRIAGRRVETQYF. As DNA, the CDR3 is TGCGCCAGCAGCAAGGGCAGGATAGCGGGGCGTCGAGTGGAGACCCAGTACTTC.

The V gene is TRBV19, the J gene TRBJ2-1; 11 bases fit TRBD2. The CDR3 is 15 residues long. V dropped 5 bases and J dropped 7; count of bases not matched to a gene: 7. CDR1 LNHDA and CDR2 SQIVND come from the germline V gene (reference sequence). The CDR3 protein is CASSSSGGTWNEQFF. CDR3 bases: TGTGCCAGTAGTTCTAGCGGGGGGACTTGGAATGAGCAGTTCTTC.

The rearrangement uses TRBV19 and TRBJ2-1; 8 bases fit TRBD1. The CDR3 covers 14 residues. V shed 4 bases, J shed 8 bases, and the junction held 7 bases outside the gene matches. Germline V CDR1 and CDR2: LNHDA, SQIVND (reference sequence). The CDR3 DNA reads TGTGCCAGTAGTACAAGACAGGGGTTCCATGAGCAGTTCTTC. Translating gives CASSTRQGFHEQFF.

The chain uses TRBV18 and TRBJ2-5; the D is unclear. Germline CDR1 reads KGHSH; CDR2 reads LQKENI. Trimming shortened V by 6 bases and J by 2 bases, and 4 bases separated the two germline ends. The CDR3 loop spans 11 amino acids. Written as DNA, the CDR3 is TGTGCCAGCTCCCGACAAGAGACCCAGTACTTC. Amino acid sequence: CASSRQETQYF. The full variable domain, rest sourced from reference TRBV18 and TRBJ2-5, is NAGVMQNPRHLVRRRGQEARLRCSPMKGHSHVYWYRQLPEEGLKFMVYLQKENIIDESGMPKERFSAEFPKEGPSILRIQQVVRGDSAAYFCASSRQETQYFGPGTRLLVL.

This clone was recorded only once. CDR3 nucleotides: TGTGCCAGCAGCCAAGGTGAACTAGCGGGGGGAGAGACCCAGTACTTC. It codes for CASSQGELAGGETQYF. The chain links TRBV4-2 to TRBJ2-5; TRBD2 aligns across 12 bases. The V gene's germline CDR1 is LGHNA and CDR2 YNFKEQ. CDR3 length: 16 residues. J gave up 4 bases and V 1 base, and 4 bases lay outside the gene matches.

The V gene is TRBV5-6, the J gene TRBJ1-3; TRBD1 is a possible D gene (5 bases). In germline, CDR1 is SGHDT, CDR2 YYEEEE. This CDR3 is 15 amino acids long. Trimming cost V 1 base and J 3 bases, with 11 bases left between them. This CDR3 reads CASSLRGSGGNTIYF. The DNA of the CDR3 is TGTGCCAGCAGCTTGAGGGGTAGTGGTGGAAACACCATATATTTT.

This clone was observed once. The chain links TRBV4-2 to TRBJ2-1; 8 nucleotides match TRBD2. Germline lookup yields CDR1 LGHNA and CDR2 YNFKEQ. This CDR3 is built from 15 residues. V was pared by 1 base and J by 4 bases, with 3 bases of the junction left unmatched. In DNA, the CDR3 is TGTGCCAGCAGCCAAGTCGGGGGGGCTTACAATGAGCAGTTCTTC. As protein: CASSQVGGAYNEQFF.

This chain uses TRBV3-1 (or the pseudogene TRBV3-2) with TRBJ1-1; weak D call: TRBD1 (6 bases). The V gene's germline CDR1 is LGHDT and CDR2 YNNKEL (reference sequence). The CDR3 covers 14 residues. The germline V and J ends were trimmed by 1 base and 6 bases, with 12 bases remaining between them. The CDR3 nucleotides are TGTGCCAGCAGCCAAGGTGGACAGACCTCTGAAGCTTTCTTT. Translation: CASSQGGQTSEAFF.